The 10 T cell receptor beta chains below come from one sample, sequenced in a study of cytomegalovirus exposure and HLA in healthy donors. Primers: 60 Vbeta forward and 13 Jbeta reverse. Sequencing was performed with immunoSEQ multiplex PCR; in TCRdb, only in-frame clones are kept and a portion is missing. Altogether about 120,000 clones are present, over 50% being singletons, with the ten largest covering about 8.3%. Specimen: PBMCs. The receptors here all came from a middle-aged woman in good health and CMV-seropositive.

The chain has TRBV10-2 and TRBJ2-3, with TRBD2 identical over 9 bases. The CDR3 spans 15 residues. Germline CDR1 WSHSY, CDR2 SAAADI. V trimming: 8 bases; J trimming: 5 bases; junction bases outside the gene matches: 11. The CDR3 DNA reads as TGCGCCAGCGGCCTAAAAGCGGGGGGCCTAGATACGCAGTATTTT. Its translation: CASGLKAGGLDTQYF.

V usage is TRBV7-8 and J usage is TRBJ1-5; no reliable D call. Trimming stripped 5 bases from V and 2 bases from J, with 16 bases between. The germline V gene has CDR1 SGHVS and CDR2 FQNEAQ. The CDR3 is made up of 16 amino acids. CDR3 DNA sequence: TGTGCCAGCAGCCCAGTCGCCAGGCGTGGCAATCAGCCCCAGCATTTT. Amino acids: CASSPVARRGNQPQHF.

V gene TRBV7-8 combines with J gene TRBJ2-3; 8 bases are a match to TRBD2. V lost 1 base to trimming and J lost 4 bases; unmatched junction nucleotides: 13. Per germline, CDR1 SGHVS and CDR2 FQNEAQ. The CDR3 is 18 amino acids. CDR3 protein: CASSLDEGSSGSSDTQYF. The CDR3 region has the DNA TGTGCCAGCAGCTTAGATGAGGGGAGCAGCGGGAGTTCAGATACGCAGTATTTT.

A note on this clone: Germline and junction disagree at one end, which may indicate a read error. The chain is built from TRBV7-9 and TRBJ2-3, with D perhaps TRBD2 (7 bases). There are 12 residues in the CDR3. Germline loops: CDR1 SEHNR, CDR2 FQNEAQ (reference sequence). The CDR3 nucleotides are TGTTCCAGCAGCCCTAGGGGGGGTACGCAGTATTTT. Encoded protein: CSSSPRGGTQYF.

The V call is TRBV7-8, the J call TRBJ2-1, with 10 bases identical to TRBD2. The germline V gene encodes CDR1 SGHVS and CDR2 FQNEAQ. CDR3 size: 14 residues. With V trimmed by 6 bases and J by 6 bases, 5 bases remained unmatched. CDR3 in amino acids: CASRGLAGVNEQFF. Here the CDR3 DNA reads TGTGCCAGCAGAGGGCTAGCGGGAGTCAATGAGCAGTTCTTC.

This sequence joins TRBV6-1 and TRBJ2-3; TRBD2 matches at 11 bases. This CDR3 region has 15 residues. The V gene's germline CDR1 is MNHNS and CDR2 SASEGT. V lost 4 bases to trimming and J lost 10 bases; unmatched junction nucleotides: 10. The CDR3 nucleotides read TGTGCCAGCAGTGGAGGGCTAGCGGGGGGTCGATCGCAGTATTTT. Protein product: CASSGGLAGGRSQYF.

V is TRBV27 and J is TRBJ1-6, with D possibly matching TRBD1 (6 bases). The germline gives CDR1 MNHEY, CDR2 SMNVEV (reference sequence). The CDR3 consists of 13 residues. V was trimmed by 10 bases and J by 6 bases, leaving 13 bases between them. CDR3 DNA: TGTGCCATGACAGGAACTACTAATTCACCCCTCCACTTT. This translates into CAMTGTTNSPLHF.

This CDR3 is CASSPQGAMNTEAFF. Here the CDR3 DNA reads TGTGCCAGCAGTCCTCAGGGGGCTATGAACACTGAAGCTTTCTTT. The chain recombines TRBV2 with TRBJ1-1, with 8 positions matching TRBD1. In germline, CDR1 is SNHLY, CDR2 FYNNEI. V shed 5 bases, J shed 0 bases, and the junction held 5 bases outside the gene matches. The CDR3 has 15 residues.

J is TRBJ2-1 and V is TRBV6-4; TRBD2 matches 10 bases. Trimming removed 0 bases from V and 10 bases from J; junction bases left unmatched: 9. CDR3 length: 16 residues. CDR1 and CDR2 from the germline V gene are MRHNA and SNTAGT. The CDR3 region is CASSDSAGTSVREQFF. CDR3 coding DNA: TGTGCCAGCAGTGACTCTGCCGGGACTAGCGTACGCGAGCAGTTCTTC.

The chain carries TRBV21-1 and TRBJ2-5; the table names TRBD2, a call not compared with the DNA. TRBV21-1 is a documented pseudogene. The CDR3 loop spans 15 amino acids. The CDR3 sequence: CASSRLAGNQETQYF. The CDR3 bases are TGTGCCAGCTCGCGCCTAGCGGGGAACCAAGAGACCCAGTACTTC.